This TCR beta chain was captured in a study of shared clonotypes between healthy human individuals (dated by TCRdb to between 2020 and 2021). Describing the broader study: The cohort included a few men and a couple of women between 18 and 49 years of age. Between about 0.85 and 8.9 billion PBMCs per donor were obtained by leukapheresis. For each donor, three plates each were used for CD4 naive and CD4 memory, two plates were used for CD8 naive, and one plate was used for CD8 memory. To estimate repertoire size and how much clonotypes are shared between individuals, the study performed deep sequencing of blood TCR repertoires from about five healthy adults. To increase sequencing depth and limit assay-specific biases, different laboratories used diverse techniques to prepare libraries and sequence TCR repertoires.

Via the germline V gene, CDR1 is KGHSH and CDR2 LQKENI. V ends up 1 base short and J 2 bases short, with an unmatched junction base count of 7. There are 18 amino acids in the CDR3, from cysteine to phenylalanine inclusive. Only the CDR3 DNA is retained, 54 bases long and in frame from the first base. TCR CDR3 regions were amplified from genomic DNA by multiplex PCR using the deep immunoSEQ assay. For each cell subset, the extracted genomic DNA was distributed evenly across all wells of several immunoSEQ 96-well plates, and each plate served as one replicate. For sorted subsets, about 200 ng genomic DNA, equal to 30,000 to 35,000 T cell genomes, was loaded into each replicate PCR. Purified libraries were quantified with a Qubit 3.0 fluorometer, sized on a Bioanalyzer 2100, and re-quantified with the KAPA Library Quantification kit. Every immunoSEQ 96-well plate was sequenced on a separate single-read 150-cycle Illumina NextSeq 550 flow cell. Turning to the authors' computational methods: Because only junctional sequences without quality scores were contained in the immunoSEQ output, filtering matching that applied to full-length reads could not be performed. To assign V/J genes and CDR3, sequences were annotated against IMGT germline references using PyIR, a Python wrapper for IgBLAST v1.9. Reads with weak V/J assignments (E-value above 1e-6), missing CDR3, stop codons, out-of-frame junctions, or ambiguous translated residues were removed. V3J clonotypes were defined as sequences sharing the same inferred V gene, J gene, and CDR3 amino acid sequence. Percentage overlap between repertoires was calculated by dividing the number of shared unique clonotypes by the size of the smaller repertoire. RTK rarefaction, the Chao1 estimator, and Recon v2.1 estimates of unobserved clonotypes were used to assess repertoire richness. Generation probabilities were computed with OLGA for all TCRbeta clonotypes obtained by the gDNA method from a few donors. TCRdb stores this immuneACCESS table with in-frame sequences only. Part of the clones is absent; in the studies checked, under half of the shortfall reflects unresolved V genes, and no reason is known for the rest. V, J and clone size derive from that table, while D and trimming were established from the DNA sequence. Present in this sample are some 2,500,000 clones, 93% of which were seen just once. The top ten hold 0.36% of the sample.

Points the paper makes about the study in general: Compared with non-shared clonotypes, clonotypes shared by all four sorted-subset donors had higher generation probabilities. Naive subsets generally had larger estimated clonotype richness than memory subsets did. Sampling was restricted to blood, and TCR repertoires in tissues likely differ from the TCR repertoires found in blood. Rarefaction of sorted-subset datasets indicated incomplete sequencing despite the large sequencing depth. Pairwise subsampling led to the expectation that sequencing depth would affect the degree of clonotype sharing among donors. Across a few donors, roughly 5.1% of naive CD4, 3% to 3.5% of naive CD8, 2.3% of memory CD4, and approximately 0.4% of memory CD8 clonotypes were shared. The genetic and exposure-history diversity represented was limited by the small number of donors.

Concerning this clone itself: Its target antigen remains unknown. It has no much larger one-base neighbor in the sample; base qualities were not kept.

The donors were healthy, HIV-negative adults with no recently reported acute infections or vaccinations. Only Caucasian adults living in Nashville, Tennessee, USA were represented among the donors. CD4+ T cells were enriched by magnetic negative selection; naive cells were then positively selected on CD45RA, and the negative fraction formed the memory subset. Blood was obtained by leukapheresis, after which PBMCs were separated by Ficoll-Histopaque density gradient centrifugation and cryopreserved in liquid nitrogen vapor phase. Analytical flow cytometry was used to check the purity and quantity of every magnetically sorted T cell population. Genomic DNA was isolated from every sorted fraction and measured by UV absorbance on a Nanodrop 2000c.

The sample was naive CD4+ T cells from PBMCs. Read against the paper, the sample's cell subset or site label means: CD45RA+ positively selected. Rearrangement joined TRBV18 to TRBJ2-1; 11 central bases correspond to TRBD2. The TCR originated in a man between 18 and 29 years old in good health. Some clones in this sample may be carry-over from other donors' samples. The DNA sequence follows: TGTGCCAGCTCACCACTCTCCGGGACTAGCGGCCCCTACAATGAGCAGTTCTTC. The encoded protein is CASSPLSGTSGPYNEQFF.